This T cell receptor beta chain was observed in a study of read filtering for tumor transcriptome and immune sequencing (TCRdb year 2020). The study in broad terms: Of the patients in the cohort, approximately 17 were male and over twelve were female, and their mean age was about 68 years, with a range of about 40 to 85. By revised international staging, fewer than ten patients were R-ISS I, under 20 were R-ISS II and about 7 were R-ISS III. TCR-region mapped reads per sample ranged from about 4.05 to 10.27 million with IR-seq versus only roughly 85 to 1,300 with RNA-seq. Whole-transcriptome libraries were prepared with the TruSeq RNA Access Library Prep Kit after DNase treatment. One of the main goals was to work out a read-filtering strategy for immune repertoire data, in particular whether clonotypes backed by only a single read should be removed. Using the same bone marrow samples, the study ran both targeted immune repertoire sequencing and bulk whole-transcriptome sequencing and then compared the TCR repertoires from each method.

The Immunoverse kit was used to build TCR libraries from around 400 ng RNA, with molecular barcoded adaptors covering alpha/delta and beta/gamma chains. TCR library preparation was performed with the same RNA that was used for transcriptome sequencing. An Illumina HiSeq 4000 with 2 x 150 cycles was used to sequence the TCR libraries. As for the authors' bioinformatics: With MiXCR, TCR reads were aligned to human V, D, J and C references and assembled into CDR3 clonotypes, with quality filtering and error correction included. The tcR package in R was used for analysis of clonotype counts and gene usage diversity. Raw mapping reads were checked after the RNA-seq reads had been mapped by STAR aligner version 2.5.3a onto the human GRCh37 genome. To test the effect of sequencing depth on detected clonotypes, IR-seq fastq files were randomly downsampled using Seqtk 1.3. TCRdb reprocessing: public reads trimmed at Q25 with fastp, clones called with MiXCR, in-frame beta chains kept. Merged by CDR3 protein, the rows form single entries marked with the most common genes and DNA. TCRdb's processing, not the study's, gives the V and J calls here. In this sample the table shows 50,000 or so distinct CDR3 sequences, roughly 20% of which occur a single time. Of the sample, less than 20% is held by the ten largest clones.

In this sample, this clonotype turned up many times. This receptor's antigen is unknown. Base quality data are lacking; no much larger clone is found one base away. Measured from the cysteine to the phenylalanine, the CDR3 is 13 residues long. Only CDR3 DNA is held: 39 bases, read in frame from base 1. The germline V gene (reference sequence) gives CDR1 as LNHDA and CDR2 as SQIVND. After removal of 6 bases from V and 10 bases from J, the junction retains 8 bases not matched to a gene. The full study reports these points: Compared with RNA-seq, IR-seq captured clonotypes at much greater depth and more reliably, and a smaller IR-seq throughput was enough to identify most of the shared clonotypes. The correlation between IR-seq and RNA-seq shared clonotype proportions was increased by removal of single-read clonotypes. The sorted CD138-negative fraction was composed of a mixed bone marrow immune population rather than of purified T cells. In IR-seq, single-read clonotypes were roughly 82% of clonotypes but approximately 3.5% of total reads; in RNA-seq they were about 70% of clonotypes and 35% to 55% of reads.

Every patient had bone marrow sampled at the time of active disease. Ficoll-Hypaque density gradient centrifugation was used to isolate bone marrow mononuclear cells. Myeloma plasma cells were removed and CD138-negative cells were obtained by negative selection following labeling with CD138 magnetic microbeads on a MACS separator. The purity of the isolated cells was checked by flow cytometry with CD138 antibodies on an Attune NxT. TRIzol reagent was used to extract total RNA, and a NanoDrop spectrophotometer was used to quantify the extracted RNA. For each patient, paired RNA-seq and IR-seq were run on the CD138-negative bone marrow sample from that patient.

Sequenced sample: a population of CD138-negative cells sorted from bone marrow. Sample cell subset or site, as interpreted from the label and publication: bone marrow mononuclear cells depleted of CD138+ plasma/myeloma cells by negative magnetic selection. The receptor comes from a donor aged 40 or over with multiple myeloma. Rearrangement joined TRBV19 to TRBJ2-5; 10 central nucleotides agree with TRBD1. The CDR3 in this case is CASRSGTGVGQYF. The DNA sequence reads TGTGCCAGTAGGTCCGGGACAGGGGTTGGCCAGTACTTC. When the CDR3 is completed using the reference TRBV19 and TRBJ2-5 genes on either side, the full variable domain is DGGITQSPKYLFRKEGQNVTLSCEQNLNHDAMYWYRQDPGQGLRLIYYSQIVNDFQKGDIAEGYSVSREKKESFPLTVTSAQKNPTAFYLCASRSGTGVGQYFGPGTRLLVL.